Given below is one T cell receptor (beta chain) in context. The data belong to a study of hypomethylating agent response in myelodysplastic syndrome. Profiling relied on immunoSEQ multiplex PCR, and the TCRdb table lists in-frame clones only, not all of them. The data hold about 2,200 clones, with around 80% observed a single time. CDR3 length: 14 residues. Germline-derived CDR1 and CDR2 are MNHEY and SVGAGI. The ends were cut back, 1 base at V and 1 base at J, with 5 bases in the middle. V and J are TRBV6-5 and TRBJ2-1; D is unclear. This TCR derives from a human donor with myelodysplastic syndrome. Sequencing was performed on bone marrow, taken before or after starting hypomethylating agent treatment for myelodysplastic syndrome (not recorded which). This CDR3 is CASSYLGSYNEQFF. The DNA for the CDR3 is TGTGCCAGCAGTTACTTAGGATCCTACAATGAGCAGTTCTTC.